The entry below gives a single T cell receptor beta chain sequence along with its context. This clone was seen only a few times. It has no known antigen specificity. The input lacks base qualities; no much larger clone sits a single base away. The germline V gene (reference sequence) gives CDR1 as LNHDA and CDR2 as SQIVND. The germline V and J ends show losses of 5 bases and 3 bases respectively, and no gene match explains 3 bases of the junction. The CDR3 contains 13 residues, cysteine and phenylalanine counted. Solely the CDR3 DNA is kept, with 39 bases framed from the first base. From each donor, a single peripheral blood sample of about 110 mL on average was drawn into heparinised tubes. A BD FACSAria II was used to sort naive, central memory, regulatory and stem cell-like memory CD4+ T cells with a panel that included CD45RO, CCR7, CD25, CD127, CD95 and CD27. A purity above 98% was achieved for all sorted populations. Right away, PBMCs were isolated by Lymphoprep density gradient centrifugation and were stained directly, with no culture step. Samples were stained and sorted in pairs, with one healthy donor and one patient per experiment, so that batch effects were minimized.

The entire isolated RNA was reverse transcribed using the High Capacity cDNA Reverse Transcription Kit, and thus expressed TCRB transcripts were sequenced. Deep immunoSEQ sequencing was performed on naive, central memory and regulatory T cell samples, with an average of roughly 3.6 million total reads per sample. Sorted cells were lysed in RLT buffer, and RNA was extracted using DNase-treated RNeasy Micro or Mini kits according to cell number. Each cell subset was processed separately to prevent cross-contamination, with patient and healthy donor samples processed together. The immunoSEQ multiplex PCR was used to amplify TCRB sequences from cDNA, yielding 87-bp fragments that span the CDR3 region. Sequencing of the amplicons was done on the Illumina HiSeq platform. As for the original processing: Synthetic template baselines were used to correct PCR bias computationally, reads within Hamming distance 2 were collapsed, and singletons that could not be merged were discarded. Reads were aligned against IMGT to assign V, D and J genes, CDR3 length and insertions or deletions at six rearrangement sites. Within each subset, clonotype counts were normalized to sorted cell number, and only after that were true diversity and Gini coefficients computed with the tcR R package. The overlap coefficient, calculated on TCRB nucleotide sequences, was used to measure repertoire sharing. TCRdb holds this immuneACCESS table with in-frame rearrangements only. Some clones are missing; in checked studies, unresolved V genes explain under half, and the rest has no known cause. V and J calls and clone size are copied from that table; D and trimming were computed from the DNA. For this sample there are about 320,000 clones; about 15% appear just once. The biggest ten clones account for approximately 7% of the sample.

The sample belongs to a study of beta chain features in type 1 diabetes (dated by TCRdb to 2016 to 2018). Concerning the study at large: Mean age, gender distribution, total cell number and subset yield did not differ between patients and healthy donors. A total of 90 million to 140 million sorted cells were examined across all samples, and RNA yield correlated strongly with the number of cells per subset. In the study, TCRB repertoires of sorted circulating CD4+ T cell subsets from recently diagnosed type 1 diabetes patients were compared with those of matched healthy donors. Regulatory and stem cell-like memory subsets were obtained from only 8 patients and roughly 8 healthy donors, while naive and central memory subsets were obtained from all 30 or so donors.

Study-wide findings and limitations: The naive, central memory and regulatory TCRB repertoires appeared to resemble one another more closely among patients than among healthy donors. In all four CD4+ subsets, TCRB CDR3 length was moderately but significantly shorter in type 1 diabetes patients. Patients with type 1 diabetes made fewer insertions and deleted more nucleotides at VDJ recombination sites, implying thymic rearrangement abnormalities. HLA sub-analyses involved small numbers of individuals, so any influence of HLA type on TCRB rearrangement remained unresolved. Because cDNA was sequenced instead of genomic DNA, activated cells with high expression could be over-represented, although the groups did not differ in activation or CD3 levels. Shorter templates might be favored by PCR, yet because patient and control samples were amplified and corrected together, any such skew would affect both groups equally.

Here the chain combines TRBV19 and TRBJ2-5; a stretch of 7 junction bases matches TRBD1. The sample comprised central memory CD4+ T cells from blood. This receptor was identified in a young man in good health. The CDR3 reads CASSGRGKETQYF. The DNA sequence is given as TGTGCCAGTAGTGGCAGGGGGAAAGAGACCCAGTACTTC.